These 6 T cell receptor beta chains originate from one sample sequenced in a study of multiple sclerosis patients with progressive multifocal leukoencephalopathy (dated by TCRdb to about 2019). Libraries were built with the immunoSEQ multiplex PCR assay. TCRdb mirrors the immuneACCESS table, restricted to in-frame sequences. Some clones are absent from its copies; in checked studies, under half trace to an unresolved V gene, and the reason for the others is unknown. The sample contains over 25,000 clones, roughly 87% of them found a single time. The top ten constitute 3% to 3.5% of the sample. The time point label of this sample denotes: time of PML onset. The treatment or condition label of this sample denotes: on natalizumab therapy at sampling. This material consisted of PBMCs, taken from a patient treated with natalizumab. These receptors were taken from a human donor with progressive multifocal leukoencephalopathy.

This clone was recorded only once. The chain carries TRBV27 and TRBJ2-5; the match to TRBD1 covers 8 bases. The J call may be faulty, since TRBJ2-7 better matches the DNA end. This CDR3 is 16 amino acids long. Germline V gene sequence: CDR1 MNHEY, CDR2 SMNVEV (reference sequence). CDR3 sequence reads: CASSLSSGGISYEQYF. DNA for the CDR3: TGTGCCAGCAGTTTAAGCTCAGGGGGCATTTCCTACGAGCAGTACTTC.

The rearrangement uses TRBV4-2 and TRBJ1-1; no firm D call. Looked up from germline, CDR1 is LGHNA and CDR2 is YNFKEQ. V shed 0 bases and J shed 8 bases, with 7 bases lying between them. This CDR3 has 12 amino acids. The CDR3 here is CASSQDRSEAFF. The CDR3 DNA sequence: TGTGCCAGCAGCCAAGATCGGTCGGAAGCTTTCTTT.

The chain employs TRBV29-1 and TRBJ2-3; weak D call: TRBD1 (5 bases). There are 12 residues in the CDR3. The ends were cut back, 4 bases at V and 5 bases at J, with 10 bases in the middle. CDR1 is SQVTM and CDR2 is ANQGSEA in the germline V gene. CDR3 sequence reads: CSVVSGLDTQYF. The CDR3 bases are TGCAGCGTTGTGTCAGGGTTAGATACGCAGTATTTT.

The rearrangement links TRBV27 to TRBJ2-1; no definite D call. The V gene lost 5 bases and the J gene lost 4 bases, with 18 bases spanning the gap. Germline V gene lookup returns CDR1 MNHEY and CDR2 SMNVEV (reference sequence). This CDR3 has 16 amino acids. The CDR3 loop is CASSRVPGSVYNEQFF. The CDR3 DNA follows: TGTGCCAGCAGTCGAGTACCGGGCTCAGTTTACAATGAGCAGTTCTTC.

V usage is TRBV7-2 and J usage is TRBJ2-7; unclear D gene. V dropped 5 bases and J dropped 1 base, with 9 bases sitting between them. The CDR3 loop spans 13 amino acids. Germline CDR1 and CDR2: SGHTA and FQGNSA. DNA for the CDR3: TGTGCCAGCAGCCCCTCTCAGTCCTACGAGCAGTACTTC. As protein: CASSPSQSYEQYF.

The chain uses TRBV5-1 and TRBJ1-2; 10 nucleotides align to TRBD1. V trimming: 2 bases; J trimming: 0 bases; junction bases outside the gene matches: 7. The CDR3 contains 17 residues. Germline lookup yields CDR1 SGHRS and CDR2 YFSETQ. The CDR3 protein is CASSLRQGATPNYGYTF. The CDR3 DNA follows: TGCGCCAGCAGCTTACGACAGGGGGCGACGCCTAACTATGGCTACACCTTC.